This paragraph reports one T cell receptor (beta chain). Its antigen remains unidentified. J gave up 3 bases and V 2 bases, and 5 bases lay outside the gene matches. CDR1 is SGHTA, CDR2 FQGNSA, per germline. The CDR3 is made up of 16 amino acids. These data belong to a study of Ad26.COV2.S vaccination and SARS-CoV-2 variants. Overall study context: Each vaccinee took Ad26.COV2.S intramuscularly, once or twice 56 days apart.

Overall study findings and caveats: Breadth, reportedly substantial, characterized the spike-specific CD8+ and CD4+ T cell responses after vaccination. The analyses of TCR breadth and depth may have understated the size of total T cell responses. People who got the vaccine or the placebo had similar non-spike TCR breadth.

Here immunoSEQ multiplex PCR was the method, and the copy in TCRdb shows in-frame clones only, minus some. This sample yields about 680,000 clones, of which roughly 90% are seen a single time; 1.5% belongs to the top ten. Treatment meaning: roughly 19 received Ad26.COV2.S at low or high dose, single or two shots; 5 received placebo; per-sample allocation not given. Specimen acquisition occurred on day 63 following the initial vaccine or placebo injection. The receptor comes from a person between 18 and 65 years old who received the Ad26.COV2.S COVID-19 vaccine or a placebo. The chain combines TRBV7-2 with TRBJ2-1; 9 nucleotides align to TRBD2. The starting material was peripheral blood, obtained in a trial of Ad26.COV2.S vaccine versus placebo. The CDR3 bases are TGTGCCAGCAGCTTAAATAGCGGGAGCAACTACAATGAGCAGTTCTTC. Translating it yields CASSLNSGSNYNEQFF.